The clone carrying this T cell receptor beta chain occurred many times. The sample is drawn from a study of tumor and adjacent non-tumor tissue in lung cancer. TCRbeta libraries were built with three rounds of nested PCR, modified from ARM-PCR. Each CDR3 protein is one row after TCRdb ran MiXCR on the multiplex PCR reads. Of 90,000 to 100,000 distinct CDR3 sequences in the sample, roughly 80% were seen once. This sample's RNA came from whole unsorted tissue. The normal lung tissue was taken more than 3 cm from the tumor edge. The CDR3 consists of 12 residues. V lost 3 bases, J lost 6 bases, and 9 bases lay in between. Germline CDR1 and CDR2: SEHNR and FQNEAQ (reference sequence).

The sample comprised distant non-tumor lung tissue. The source of this sequence is a man in his 60s with small cell lung cancer. The V call is TRBV7-9, the J call TRBJ2-7, with D perhaps being TRBD1 or TRBD2 (5 bases each). This chain's CDR3 is CASSFSGTEQYF. The CDR3 coding sequence is TGTGCCAGCAGCTTTTCAGGGACCGAGCAGTACTTC.